What follows are 24 T cell receptor beta chains derived from one specimen sequenced in a study of CD8 T cells in Susac syndrome. An amount of RNA that ranged from roughly 0.45 to 1 ug was reverse transcribed with random hexamers. TCRdb itself ran the immunoSEQ multiplex PCR reads through MiXCR, one entry per CDR3 protein. The sample holds about 110,000 distinct CDR3 sequences, 94% seen once. Material for sequencing was CD8+ T cells from PBMCs. The source is a human donor with Susac syndrome.

The chain links TRBV7-9 to TRBJ1-2, with D hard to call. V was cut by 7 bases and J by 3 bases, with 15 bases left in between. The CDR3 runs to 14 residues. Germline values: CDR1 SEHNR, CDR2 FQNEAQ (reference sequence). CDR3 residues: CASNNWRVDYGYTF. The CDR3 region has the DNA TGTGCCAGCAACAATTGGAGGGTGGACTATGGCTACACCTTC.

V gene TRBV27 combines with J gene TRBJ2-4, with D possibly being TRBD1 (5 bases). Trimming left V 6 bases short and J 9 bases short, with 9 bases between. Germline CDR1 is MNHEY and CDR2 is SMNVEV (reference sequence). This CDR3 comprises 11 residues. DNA of the CDR3: TGTGCCAGCAGCCAGGGAACCATTCAGTACTTC. Its protein is CASSQGTIQYF.

The V and J genes are TRBV5-6 and TRBJ2-7, with D possibly being TRBD2 (6 bases). CDR1 SGHDT and CDR2 YYEEEE come from the germline V gene. CDR3 size: 15 residues. V lost 4 bases to trimming and J lost 1 base, with 15 bases between them. The CDR3 sequence: CASSRDGAGSYEQYF. The DNA for the CDR3 is TGTGCCAGCAGCCGGGATGGGGCGGGGTCCTACGAGCAGTACTTC.

V and J are TRBV10-3 and TRBJ2-7; TRBD1 might be the D (6 bases). The CDR3 loop spans 13 amino acids. V lost 6 bases and J 2 bases, leaving 11 bases between the germline ends. In germline, CDR1 is ENHRY, CDR2 SYGVKD. CDR3 amino acids: CAISPGTTYEQYF. The CDR3 region has the DNA TGTGCCATCAGCCCCGGGACAACCTACGAGCAGTACTTC.

The chain combines TRBV6-4 with TRBJ2-2, with D hard to call. V was pared by 0 bases and J by 6 bases, with 8 bases between. The CDR3 covers 14 residues. Germline CDR1 reads MRHNA; CDR2 reads SNTAGT. The DNA of the CDR3 is TGTGCCAGCAGTGACTCGCCAGAAGCCGGGGAGCTGTTTTTT. This codes for CASSDSPEAGELFF.

V usage is TRBV13 and J usage is TRBJ1-1, with D uncertain. The CDR3 spans 15 residues. Looked up from germline, CDR1 is PRHDT and CDR2 is FYEKMQ (reference sequence). V lost 1 base, J lost 7 bases, and 16 bases lay in between. CDR3 nucleotides: TGTGCCAGCAGCTTAGAAGGGAGGGCCAGTGGTGAAGCTTTCTTT. Its protein product is CASSLEGRASGEAFF.

This clonotype showed up just once. The rearrangement links TRBV7-9 to TRBJ1-2; D unresolved. This CDR3 spans 12 amino acids. Germline V lookup: CDR1 SEHNR, CDR2 FQNEAQ (reference sequence). Trimming took off 0 bases at V and 4 bases at J, with 3 bases between the two ends. For the CDR3, the DNA is TGTGCCAGCAGCTTAGCGCGCTATGGCTACACCTTC. The encoded protein is CASSLARYGYTF.

The chain is built from TRBV29-1 and TRBJ1-2, with 8 positions matching TRBD1. Germline CDR1 SQVTM, CDR2 ANQGSEA. This CDR3 comprises 13 residues. V shed 6 bases and J 1 base; nucleotides not matched to a gene: 4. The CDR3 nucleotides read TGCAGCGTCGCAGGGGGCGATAACTATGGCTACACCTTC. This sequence encodes CSVAGGDNYGYTF.

V and J are TRBV6-2 or TRBV6-3 and TRBJ2-3; D possibly uses TRBD1 or TRBD2 (5 bases each). V dropped 2 bases and J dropped 4 bases, with 7 bases sitting between them. The CDR3 is 13 amino acids. Germline values: CDR1 MNHEY, CDR2 SVGEGT. The CDR3 DNA reads as TGTGCCAGCAGTTACGGGGGTGCAGATACGCAGTATTTT. The encoded protein is CASSYGGADTQYF.

This CDR3 is CASIRTLSRDSPLHF. In DNA form, the CDR3 reads TGTGCCAGCATCCGGACTCTCAGCAGGGATTCACCCCTCCACTTT. V usage is TRBV2 and J usage is TRBJ1-6; D perhaps matches TRBD1 (5 bases). Germline CDR1 SNHLY, CDR2 FYNNEI. The V end lost 7 bases, the J end lost 8 bases, and 18 bases lay between the germline ends. The CDR3 length is 15 residues.

The chain uses TRBV6-1 and TRBJ1-1, with D possibly being TRBD1 (6 bases). This CDR3 comprises 13 residues. Trimming pared 3 bases from V and 4 bases from J, leaving 9 bases between. Germline lookup yields CDR1 MNHNS and CDR2 SASEGT. CDR3 amino acids: CASSEVGGTEAFF. CDR3 nucleotides: TGTGCCAGCAGTGAGGTAGGGGGCACTGAAGCTTTCTTT.

The chain employs TRBV11-2 and TRBJ2-4; 7 positions agree with TRBD2. Germline-derived CDR1 and CDR2 are SGHAT and FQNNGV. The CDR3 runs to 14 residues. The V segment lost 1 base and the J segment 8 bases; nucleotides outside the gene matches: 5. The CDR3 reads CASSLGDREDIQYF. CDR3 DNA: TGTGCCAGCAGCTTAGGCGACCGGGAGGACATTCAGTACTTC.

The CDR3: CASTEEAGGPWETQYF. In DNA, the CDR3 is TGTGCCAGCACCGAAGAAGCGGGGGGGCCTTGGGAGACCCAGTACTTC. V and J are TRBV2 and TRBJ2-5; 10 bases are a match to TRBD2. Germline CDR1 reads SNHLY; CDR2 reads FYNNEI. The CDR3 totals 16 residues. J gave up 5 bases and V 7 bases, and 13 bases lay outside the gene matches.

V gene TRBV12-5 combines with J gene TRBJ1-5; possible D gene TRBD1, 5 bases. Germline CDR1 LGHNT, CDR2 FRNRAP. The CDR3 contains 14 residues. The V end lost 6 bases, the J end lost 4 bases, and 13 bases lay between the germline ends. The CDR3 DNA sequence: TGTGCTAGTGGCCAATGGGGGGGGAATCAGCCCCAGCATTTT. It specifies CASGQWGGNQPQHF.

The V and J genes are TRBV3-1 and TRBJ2-7; tentatively, D is TRBD2 (5 bases). The CDR3 sequence is 12 residues long. V lost 1 base, J lost 7 bases, and 8 bases lay in between. Germline lookup yields CDR1 LGHDT and CDR2 YNNKEL (reference sequence). The CDR3 bases are TGTGCCAGCAGCCAAGGAGGGTCGGAGCAGTACTTC. It codes for CASSQGGSEQYF.

The V gene is TRBV6-6, the J gene TRBJ2-7; no reliable D call. CDR1 MNHNY and CDR2 SVGAGI come from the germline V gene (reference sequence). The CDR3 totals 14 residues. Trimming cost V 5 bases and J 2 bases, with 13 bases left between them. CDR3 region: CASSPSARPYEQYF. DNA of the CDR3: TGTGCCAGCAGTCCCTCTGCACGACCCTACGAGCAGTACTTC.

The chain links TRBV5-6 to TRBJ1-1; TRBD1 agrees at 8 bases. Germline V CDR1 and CDR2: SGHDT, YYEEEE. The CDR3 sequence is 13 residues long. Trimming took 0 bases from V and 8 from J; bases not matched to a gene: 3. The CDR3 here is CASSLARTGEAFF. CDR3 nucleotide sequence: TGTGCCAGCAGCTTGGCAAGGACAGGGGAAGCTTTCTTT. Full variable domain (rest looked up from reference TRBV5-6 and TRBJ1-1): DAGVTQSPTHLIKTRGQQVTLRCSPKSGHDTVSWYQQALGQGPQFIFQYYEEEERQRGNFPDRFSGHQFPNYSSELNVNALLLGDSALYLCASSLARTGEAFFGQGTRLTVV.

The chain couples TRBV6-4 to TRBJ1-2; D possibly corresponds to TRBD1 (5 bases). Germline-derived CDR1 and CDR2 are MRHNA and SNTAGT. This CDR3 region has 15 residues. V was cut by 2 bases and J by 7 bases, with 17 bases left in between. CDR3 residues: CASSDLPGTAAGYTF. The CDR3 DNA follows: TGTGCCAGCAGTGACCTCCCCGGGACCGCGGCTGGCTACACCTTC.

CDR3 coding DNA: TGTGCCAGCAGTGAGGGTTTGAACACTGAAGCTTTCTTT. Its translation is CASSEGLNTEAFF. This sequence joins TRBV25-1 and TRBJ1-1; D call uncertain. V was clipped by 3 bases and J by 0 bases, with 5 bases between them. The CDR3 totals 13 residues. Germline V CDR1 and CDR2: MGHDK, SYGVNS. The full variable domain, rest sourced from reference TRBV25-1 and TRBJ1-1, is EADIYQTPRYLVIGTGKKITLECSQTMGHDKMYWYQQDPGMELHLIHYSYGVNSTEKGDLSSESTVSRIRTEHFPLTLESARPSHTSQYLCASSEGLNTEAFFGQGTRLTVV.

This sequence joins TRBV19 and TRBJ2-1, with 7 bases aligning to TRBD1. The J segment lost 9 bases and the V segment lost 5 bases, leaving 7 bases of the junction unmatched. CDR3 length: 13 residues. The V gene's germline CDR1 is LNHDA and CDR2 SQIVND (reference sequence). CDR3 loop: CASSANRGSEQFF. The CDR3 DNA is TGTGCCAGTAGTGCAAACAGGGGCAGTGAGCAGTTCTTC.

This CDR3 reads CSSKQGSDYGYTF. The CDR3 DNA is TGCAGTTCCAAACAAGGAAGTGACTATGGCTACACCTTC. The gene calls are TRBV20-1 and TRBJ1-2, with D hard to call. The CDR3 has 13 amino acids. Per the germline V gene, CDR1 is DFQATT and CDR2 is SNEGSKA (reference sequence). With 8 bases removed from V and 3 bases from J, the gap between germline ends came to 16 bases.

This clonotype was detected a few times. The chain joins TRBV6-1 to TRBJ2-7, with D possibly being TRBD1 or TRBD2 (5 bases each). Trimming left V 7 bases short and J 3 bases short, with 13 bases between. CDR3 size: 13 residues. Germline-derived CDR1 and CDR2 are MNHNS and SASEGT. The CDR3 DNA is TGTGCCAGCACTCCTGGGGGTAGCTACGAGCAGTACTTC. Residues: CASTPGGSYEQYF.

The count of this clonotype is one. The chain combines TRBV7-9 with TRBJ2-1; D uncertain. The CDR3 spans 15 residues. V lost 2 bases to trimming and J lost 8 bases, with 16 bases between them. Germline assignment: CDR1 SEHNR and CDR2 FQNEAQ (reference sequence). The CDR3 region is CASSLSEASMDEQFF. Here the CDR3 DNA reads TGTGCCAGCAGCTTATCAGAGGCATCGATGGATGAGCAGTTCTTC.

The genes are TRBV4-3 and TRBJ2-1; TRBD2 agrees at 12 bases. The ends lost 4 bases at V and 7 bases at J; junction bases unmatched: 11. Germline V CDR1 and CDR2: LGHNA, YSLEER. The CDR3 contains 17 residues. This CDR3 reads CASSPAFLAGGRNEQFF. CDR3 DNA sequence: TGCGCCAGCAGCCCGGCCTTCCTAGCGGGGGGGAGGAATGAGCAGTTCTTC.